This record concerns one T cell receptor (beta chain) sequence. The target antigen is unknown. The data were taken from a study of cytomegalovirus exposure and HLA in healthy donors. Broader study findings: The study labeled roughly 160 TCR beta chains cytomegalovirus-associated. When a later analysis was performed, an Asian-associated ancestry cluster reportedly had fewer N-insertions than the approximately 680-donor mean.

The primer mix had 60 Vbeta and 13 Jbeta primers. Original processing methods: In a later analysis, around 10 million of about 80 million unique beta chains occurred in at least two donors. TCRdb keeps only in-frame clones here, not all; method: immunoSEQ multiplex PCR. From that table come the V and J calls and clone size; the DNA was used to work out D and trimming. The sample has tens of thousands of clones, 45% to 55% seen once; the top ten hold 6.2%. Germline CDR1 and CDR2: LNHDA and SQIVND (reference sequence). CDR3 length equals 19 residues. V lost 5 bases, J lost 3 bases, and 28 bases lay in between.

Sequencing used PBMCs. The source of this sequence is a woman between 40 and 50 years old in good health and CMV-seropositive. The J gene is TRBJ2-5, the V gene TRBV19; a weak D match, TRBD1 (7 bases). The CDR3 DNA reads TGTGCCAGTAGTGACCCGTTTGGGATGAGGCAGGGGGGAGAAGAGACCCAGTACTTC. As protein: CASSDPFGMRQGGEETQYF.